This T cell receptor beta chain was captured in a study of blood T cell repertoires in COVID-19 (dated by TCRdb to the early 2020s). Background on the whole study: The collaborator samples originated in the United States, Italy and Spain and spanned the acute and convalescent phases of COVID-19. The prospective study material was composed of cDNA or gDNA derived from T cells, B-cell-depleted T cells, or PBMCs. Deeply sampled blood TCRbeta repertoires from subjects exposed to, actively infected with, or recovered from COVID-19 were included in the dataset. The repertoires were released in a freely available public database intended as a resource for research on the immune response to SARS-CoV-2. The samples were drawn from the first 160 participants of the ongoing ImmuneRACE study and from more than 1,000 subjects provided by 6 global collaborators. The sample metadata nearly always contained a de-identified subject ID, COVID-19 status, age in years and sex. HLA class I and class II types, where available, came from metadata supplied by the sample provider rather than from assay-based typing. What the research found in general, with its limitations: Clinical and demographic metadata were provided uncurated, with the amount varying by source and participant.

The cysteine opens and the phenylalanine closes a CDR3 of 14 amino acids. The retained sequence is limited to the CDR3, 42 bases, with the frame set at the first base. According to the germline V gene (reference sequence), CDR1 reads LGHDT and CDR2 reads YNNKEL. Trimming takes 4 bases from V and 3 bases from J, and the germline ends sit 7 bases apart. TCRbeta CDR3 regions were amplified from genomic DNA using the immunoSEQ Assay, a bias-controlled multiplex PCR. In the original analysis: The number of nucleated cells in each sample was estimated by amplification of reference gene primers within the assay. To quantify the absolute abundance of each unique TCRbeta CDR3 rearrangement, sequence reads were collapsed and filtered. For each sample, productive Simpson clonality was calculated as the square root of Simpson's diversity index over productive rearrangements. TCRdb carries this immuneACCESS record with in-frame sequences only. Its versions omit some clonotypes, under half of them owing to an unresolved V gene in the studies checked, with the rest unexplained. The V and J calls and clone size come from that table; D and trimming were worked out from the DNA. This sample holds approximately 450,000 clones; 75% to 90% were observed only once. The biggest ten clones account for about 1.1% of the sample.

A word on this clone: Its target antigen remains unknown. No much larger clone exists at a distance of one base, and base qualities are not known.

In the prospective study, participants were roughly 18 to 95 years old, resided in about two dozen geographic areas of the United States, and were enrolled through a virtual design. Cohort assignment in the prospective study relied on participant-reported clinical history from a screening survey and a study questionnaire. ImmuneRACE Cohort 3 recovered participants were defined by two consecutive negative NP/OP PCR tests, healthcare professional clearance, or symptom resolution. In the prospective study, mobile phlebotomists collected whole blood, serum and a nasopharyngeal or oropharyngeal swab from each participant. Prospective study participants could optionally give additional blood draws and questionnaires over an approximately two-month period. Blood samples from the prospective study were shipped frozen or at room temperature prior to DNA extraction.

This receptor was taken from a man aged 30 to 39 who had recovered from COVID-19. This chain joins TRBV3-1 (or the pseudogene TRBV3-2) to TRBJ2-6, with no confidently assigned D gene. The material sequenced was PBMCs or T cells enriched from blood (not recorded which). The nucleotides are TGTGCCAGCAGCCGCAGCGATGGGGCCAACGTCCTGACTTTC. Its product reads: CASSRSDGANVLTF.